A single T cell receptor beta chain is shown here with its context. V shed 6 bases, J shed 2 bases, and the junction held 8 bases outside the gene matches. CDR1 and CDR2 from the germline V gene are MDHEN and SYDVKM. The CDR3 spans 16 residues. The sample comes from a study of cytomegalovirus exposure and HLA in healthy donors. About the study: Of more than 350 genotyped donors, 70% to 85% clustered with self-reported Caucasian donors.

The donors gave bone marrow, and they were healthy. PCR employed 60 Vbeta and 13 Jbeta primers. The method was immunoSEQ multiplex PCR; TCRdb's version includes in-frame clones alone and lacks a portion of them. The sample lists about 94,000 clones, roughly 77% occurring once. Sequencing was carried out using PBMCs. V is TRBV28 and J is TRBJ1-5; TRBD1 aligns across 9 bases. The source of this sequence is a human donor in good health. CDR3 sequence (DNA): TGTGCCAGCAGACCAACGGACAGGGGCGGCAATCAGCCCCAGCATTTT. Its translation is CASRPTDRGGNQPQHF.